One sample yielded the 27 T cell receptor beta chains listed below, sequenced in a study of Ad26.COV2.S vaccination and SARS-CoV-2 variants. As for treatment: 19 received Ad26.COV2.S at low or high dose, single or two shots; about 5 received placebo; per-sample allocation not given. Samples came from day 63 after the first vaccine or placebo injection. TCRdb keeps only in-frame clones here, not all; method: immunoSEQ multiplex PCR. The sample carries about 350,000 clones, 65% to 90% recorded once. Source: peripheral blood, taken in a trial of Ad26.COV2.S vaccine versus placebo. The receptors here all came from a person between 18 and 65 years old who received the Ad26.COV2.S COVID-19 vaccine or a placebo.

The V gene is TRBV18, the J gene TRBJ1-1; possibly TRBD1 for D (6 bases). With 9 bases removed from V and 4 bases from J, the gap between germline ends came to 18 bases. Germline CDR1 KGHSH, CDR2 LQKENI. The CDR3 sequence is 14 residues long. DNA for the CDR3: TGTGCCAGTTTTGAGGGGGGACCGGGCACTGAAGCTTTCTTT. Translating it yields CASFEGGPGTEAFF.

The chain uses TRBV5-1 and TRBJ2-2, with 7 bases matching TRBD1. V was clipped by 0 bases and J by 3 bases; unmatched bases: 5. CDR1 SGHRS and CDR2 YFSETQ come from the germline V gene. This CDR3 comprises 16 residues. The CDR3 reads CASSLEDRKDTGELFF. CDR3 nucleotide sequence: TGCGCCAGCAGCTTGGAGGACAGGAAAGACACCGGGGAGCTGTTTTTT.

This chain connects TRBV7-3 to TRBJ2-2; perhaps TRBD1 as D (5 bases). Germline V gene data show CDR1 as SGHTA and CDR2 as FQGTGA. Deletions cut 0 bases from V and 1 base from J, with 15 bases between. This CDR3 is built from 18 residues. The CDR3 DNA sequence: TGTGCCAGCAGCTTAACCCCCAGGGCTGATTTGAACACCGGGGAGCTGTTTTTT. Protein product: CASSLTPRADLNTGELFF.

The J gene is TRBJ1-1, the V gene TRBV2; the D is unclear. The CDR3 contains 14 residues. Germline V gives CDR1 SNHLY, CDR2 FYNNEI. The germline V and J ends were trimmed by 6 bases and 0 bases, with 11 bases remaining between them. CDR3 sequence reads: CASSPTPMNTEAFF. The DNA of the CDR3 is TGTGCCAGCAGCCCCACTCCCATGAACACTGAAGCTTTCTTT.

This rearrangement joins TRBV7-2 to TRBJ2-3, with D unresolved. This CDR3 spans 12 amino acids. Trimming removed 3 bases from V and 5 bases from J, with 6 bases in between. CDR1 is SGHTA, CDR2 FQGNSA, per germline. CDR3 residues: CASSFHIDTQYF. Here the CDR3 DNA reads TGTGCCAGCAGCTTCCACATAGATACGCAGTATTTT. The complete variable domain, with remaining parts taken from reference TRBV7-2 and TRBJ2-3, reads GAGVSQSPSNKVTEKGKDVELRCDPISGHTALYWYRQSLGQGLEFLIYFQGNSAPDKSGLPSDRFSAERTGGSVSTLTIQRTQQEDSAVYLCASSFHIDTQYFGPGTRLTVL.

This chain joins TRBV5-5 and TRBJ1-6, with a tentative D call TRBD1 (6 bases). Between the trimmed V and J ends, which lost 4 bases and 5 bases, there was a span of 10 bases. The CDR3 is 14 residues long. In germline, CDR1 is SGHKS, CDR2 YYEKEE (reference sequence). CDR3 sequence: CASSLGANNSPLHF. The CDR3 DNA is TGTGCCAGCAGCCTGGGGGCTAATAATTCACCCCTCCACTTT. Variable domain in full (rest from reference TRBV5-5 and TRBJ1-6): DAGVTQSPTHLIKTRGQQVTLRCSPISGHKSVSWYQQVLGQGPQFIFQYYEKEERGRGNFPDRFSARQFPNYSSELNVNALLLGDSALYLCASSLGANNSPLHFGNGTRLTVT.

This chain joins TRBV29-1 and TRBJ1-4; D is perhaps TRBD1 (6 bases). Germline V gene lookup returns CDR1 SQVTM and CDR2 ANQGSEA. With 7 bases removed from V and 0 bases from J, the gap between germline ends came to 9 bases. This CDR3 spans 13 amino acids. CDR3 nucleotide sequence: TGCAGCGGTGGGACAACAACTAATGAAAAACTGTTTTTT. Residues: CSGGTTTNEKLFF.

J is TRBJ2-2 and V is TRBV19; 8 bases fit TRBD1. CDR3 length: 16 amino acids. Germline CDR1 is LNHDA and CDR2 is SQIVND (reference sequence). Losses at the gene ends were 6 bases for V and 5 bases for J; bases not matched to a gene: 11. In DNA, the CDR3 is TGTGCCAGTAGCAACGGACAGGGTAGAGGGACCGGGGAGCTGTTTTTT. Protein product: CASSNGQGRGTGELFF.

The J gene is TRBJ1-1, the V gene TRBV4-3; D ambiguous. Deletions cut 0 bases from V and 7 bases from J, with 9 bases between. Germline loops: CDR1 LGHNA, CDR2 YSLEER. The CDR3 has 13 residues. CDR3 protein: CASSQDPLREAFF. The CDR3 region has the DNA TGCGCCAGCAGCCAAGATCCCCTCCGTGAAGCTTTCTTT.

This clone was seen just once. V gene TRBV21-1 combines with J gene TRBJ2-3; TRBD2, the table's D call, was not compared with the DNA. TRBV21-1 represents a pseudogene. The CDR3 has 20 amino acids. CDR3 region: CAKDRGLGGSGRAVTDTQYF. CDR3 DNA: TGTGCCAAGGACAGGGGGCTTGGAGGGAGCGGGAGGGCCGTTACAGATACGCAGTATTTT.

V gene TRBV7-2 combines with J gene TRBJ2-1; 11 bases map to TRBD1. Germline assignment: CDR1 SGHTA and CDR2 FQGNSA. CDR3 length: 15 amino acids. Germline trimming cut 1 base from V and 8 bases from J; bases unmatched to any gene: 4. DNA of the CDR3: TGTGCCAGCAGCTTAGTTGGGACAGGGGGTGATGAGCAGTTCTTC. This sequence encodes CASSLVGTGGDEQFF.

V usage is TRBV6-6 and J usage is TRBJ2-2; TRBD2 aligns across 12 bases. CDR3 length: 15 residues. The germline V gene encodes CDR1 MNHNY and CDR2 SVGAGI (reference sequence). The J segment lost 7 bases and the V segment lost 5 bases, leaving 5 bases of the junction unmatched. The CDR3 spells CASSPRLAGDGELFF. CDR3 sequence (DNA): TGTGCCAGCAGTCCCAGACTAGCGGGAGACGGGGAGCTGTTTTTT.

V and J are TRBV28 and TRBJ1-3; 7 bases fit TRBD1. Germline loops: CDR1 MDHEN, CDR2 SYDVKM. The V segment lost 9 bases and the J segment 0 bases; nucleotides outside the gene matches: 8. This CDR3 is built from 15 residues. The CDR3 loop is CASRGQARSGNTIYF. CDR3 DNA: TGTGCCAGTCGCGGACAGGCCCGCTCTGGAAACACCATATATTTT.

This clone was seen once. The chain couples TRBV15 to TRBJ2-7; D possibly uses TRBD1 or TRBD2 (6 bases each). The germline CDR1 and CDR2 sequences are LNHNV and YYDKDF (reference sequence). Trimming cost V 5 bases and J 4 bases, with 21 bases left between them. The CDR3 spans 16 residues. The CDR3 DNA reads as TGTGCCACCAGCGGACGAGGACTACCAGGGGCATACGAGCAGTACTTC. Protein product: CATSGRGLPGAYEQYF. Using reference TRBV15 and TRBJ2-7 for the parts outside the CDR3, the full variable domain is DAMVIQNPRYQVTQFGKPVTLSCSQTLNHNVMYWYQQKSSQAPKLLFHYYDKDFNNEADTPDNFQSRRPNTSFCFLDIRSPGLGDTAMYLCATSGRGLPGAYEQYFGPGTRLTVT.

In this sample, this clone turned up once. V gene TRBV29-1 combines with J gene TRBJ1-2, with 7 nucleotides matching TRBD1. From germline, CDR1 is SQVTM and CDR2 ANQGSEA. V shed 6 bases and J 2 bases; nucleotides not matched to a gene: 6. This CDR3 has 13 amino acids. CDR3 amino acids: CSVGQADNYGYTF. DNA of the CDR3: TGCAGCGTCGGACAGGCGGACAACTATGGCTACACCTTC. Together with reference TRBV29-1 and TRBJ1-2, the CDR3 gives the full variable domain: SAVISQKPSRDICQRGTSLTIQCQVDSQVTMMFWYRQQPGQSLTLIATANQGSEATYESGFVIDKFPISRPNLTFSTLTVSNMSPEDSSIYLCSVGQADNYGYTFGSGTRLTVV.

The V and J genes are TRBV19 and TRBJ1-2; 8 positions agree with TRBD1. Per the germline V gene, CDR1 is LNHDA and CDR2 is SQIVND (reference sequence). The CDR3 is made up of 16 amino acids. Trimming cost V 7 bases and J 6 bases; bases outside gene matches: 16. CDR3 bases: TGTGCCAGTAAAGGATTTGGACAGGGCGGTTTCGATGGCTACACCTTC. Its translation: CASKGFGQGGFDGYTF.

In this sample, this clone turned up a few times. CDR3 nucleotide sequence: TGTGCCAGCAAAAAAATGTCCTACGAGCAGTACTTC. Translation gives CASKKMSYEQYF. This chain uses TRBV2 with TRBJ2-7, with D unclear. The germline V and J ends were trimmed by 7 bases and 1 base, with 8 bases remaining between them. From germline, CDR1 is SNHLY and CDR2 FYNNEI. The CDR3 sequence is 12 residues long.

This chain joins TRBV7-9 and TRBJ2-1; weak D call: TRBD1 (5 bases). The CDR3 consists of 13 residues. V gave up 6 bases and J gave up 4 bases, with 10 bases separating them. The germline gives CDR1 SEHNR, CDR2 FQNEAQ (reference sequence). CDR3 region: CASRLDSYNEQFF. CDR3 coding DNA: TGTGCCAGCAGACTTGACAGTTACAATGAGCAGTTCTTC.

This chain uses TRBV28 with TRBJ1-2; D is unresolved. The CDR3 runs 13 residues. Deletions cut 4 bases from V and 4 bases from J, with 10 bases between. Germline V gene lookup returns CDR1 MDHEN and CDR2 SYDVKM. CDR3: CASSSPGIYGYTF. The DNA of the CDR3 is TGTGCCAGCAGTTCCCCCGGCATCTATGGCTACACCTTC.

This chain links TRBV7-3 with TRBJ2-1, with 10 bases identical to TRBD1. Germline trimming cut 5 bases from V and 2 bases from J; bases unmatched to any gene: 9. This CDR3 has 17 amino acids. The germline V gene encodes CDR1 SGHTA and CDR2 FQGTGA. The CDR3 spells CASSPAGTGETYNEQFF. For the CDR3, the DNA is TGTGCCAGCAGCCCCGCCGGGACAGGGGAAACCTACAATGAGCAGTTCTTC.

The CDR3 DNA sequence: TGTGCCAGCACCGAGGGGGGAATCGGCTATGGCTACACCTTC. Amino acid sequence: CASTEGGIGYGYTF. This chain joins TRBV6-5 and TRBJ1-2, with D possibly matching TRBD1 (6 bases). V was cut by 7 bases and J by 4 bases, with 16 bases left in between. The CDR3 loop spans 14 amino acids. Per the germline V gene, CDR1 is MNHEY and CDR2 is SVGAGI.

The gene calls are TRBV2 and TRBJ2-1; 7 nucleotides agree with TRBD2. Germline V gene sequence: CDR1 SNHLY, CDR2 FYNNEI. This CDR3 spans 17 amino acids. V shed 7 bases, J shed 0 bases, and the junction held 12 bases outside the gene matches. DNA of the CDR3: TGTGCCAGCAATACAGACCCAGCGGGAAACTCCTACAATGAGCAGTTCTTC. It translates to CASNTDPAGNSYNEQFF.

The CDR3 DNA reads as TGTGCCAGCGTAGGGGTCAATGAGCAGTTCTTC. Translating it yields CASVGVNEQFF. The chain carries TRBV12-3 or TRBV12-4 and TRBJ2-1, with D perhaps matching TRBD1 (5 bases). The CDR3 has 11 residues. Trimming cost V 8 bases and J 6 bases, with 8 bases left between them.

This chain uses TRBV5-5 with TRBJ2-6, with D possibly being TRBD1 (6 bases). The V end lost 0 bases, the J end lost 0 bases, and 16 bases lay between the germline ends. Germline lookup yields CDR1 SGHKS and CDR2 YYEKEE (reference sequence). This CDR3 has 19 residues. Here the CDR3 DNA reads TGTGCCAGCAGCTTGGTCGGTGGCGGACAGAGCTCTGGGGCCAACGTCCTGACTTTC. It translates to CASSLVGGGQSSGANVLTF.

CDR3 in amino acids: CASSGGTGQPQHF. The CDR3 bases are TGTGCCAGCAGCGGGGGGACCGGTCAGCCCCAGCATTTT. The chain has TRBV7-8 and TRBJ1-5; a possible D gene is TRBD1 (5 bases). The CDR3 runs 13 residues. Germline lookup yields CDR1 SGHVS and CDR2 FQNEAQ. The ends were cut back, 5 bases at V and 6 bases at J, with 11 bases in the middle.

This clone was recorded many times. The J gene is TRBJ1-2, the V gene TRBV6-4, with D hard to call. Germline-derived CDR1 and CDR2 are MRHNA and SNTAGT. Trimming stripped 3 bases from V and 2 bases from J, with 7 bases between. The CDR3 has 13 residues. CDR3: CASSEGQNYGYTF. The CDR3 region has the DNA TGTGCCAGCAGTGAAGGGCAGAACTATGGCTACACCTTC.

This sequence joins TRBV6-2 or TRBV6-3 and TRBJ2-7; 10 bases fit TRBD2. The CDR3 is 16 residues long. V dropped 2 bases and J dropped 3; count of bases not matched to a gene: 7. Per germline, CDR1 MNHEY and CDR2 SVGEGT. The CDR3: CASSYGQRGGFYEQYF. CDR3 bases: TGTGCCAGCAGTTACGGGCAGCGGGGGGGCTTCTACGAGCAGTACTTC.